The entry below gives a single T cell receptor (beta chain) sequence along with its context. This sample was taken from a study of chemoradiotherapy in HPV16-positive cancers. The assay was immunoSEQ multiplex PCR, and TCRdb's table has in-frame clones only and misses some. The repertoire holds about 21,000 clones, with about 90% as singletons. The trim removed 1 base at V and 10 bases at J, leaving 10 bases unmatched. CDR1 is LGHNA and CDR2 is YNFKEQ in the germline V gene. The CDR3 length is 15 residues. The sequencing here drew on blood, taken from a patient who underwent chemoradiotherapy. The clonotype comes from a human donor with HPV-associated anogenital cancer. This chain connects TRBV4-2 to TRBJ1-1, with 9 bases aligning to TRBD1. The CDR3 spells CASSQASGQGMVAFF. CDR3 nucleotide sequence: TGTGCCAGCAGCCAAGCTTCGGGACAGGGAATGGTAGCTTTCTTT.